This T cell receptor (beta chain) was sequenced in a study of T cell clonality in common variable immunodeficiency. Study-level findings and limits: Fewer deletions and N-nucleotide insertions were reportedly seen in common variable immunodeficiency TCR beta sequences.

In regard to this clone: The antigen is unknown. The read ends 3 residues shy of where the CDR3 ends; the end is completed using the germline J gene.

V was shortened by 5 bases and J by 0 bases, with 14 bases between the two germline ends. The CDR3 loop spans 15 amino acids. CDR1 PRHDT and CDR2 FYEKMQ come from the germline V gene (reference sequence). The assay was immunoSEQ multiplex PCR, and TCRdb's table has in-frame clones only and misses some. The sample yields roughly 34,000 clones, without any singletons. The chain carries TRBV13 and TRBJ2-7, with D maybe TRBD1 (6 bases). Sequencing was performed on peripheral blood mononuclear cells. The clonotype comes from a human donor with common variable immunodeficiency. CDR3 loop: CASSGLRGGSYEQYF. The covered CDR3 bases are TGTGCCAGCAGCGGTTTGAGAGGGGGCTCCTACGAG.